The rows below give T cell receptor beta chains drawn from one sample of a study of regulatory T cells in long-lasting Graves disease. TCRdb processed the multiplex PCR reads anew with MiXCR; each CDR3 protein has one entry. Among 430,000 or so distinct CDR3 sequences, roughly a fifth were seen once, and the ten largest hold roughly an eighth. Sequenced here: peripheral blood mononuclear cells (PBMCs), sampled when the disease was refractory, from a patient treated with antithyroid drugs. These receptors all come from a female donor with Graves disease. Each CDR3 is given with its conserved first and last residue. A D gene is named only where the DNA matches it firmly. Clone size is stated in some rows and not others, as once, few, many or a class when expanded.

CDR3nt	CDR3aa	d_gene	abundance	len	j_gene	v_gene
TGTGCCAGCAGCGGAGGGCCTACGCAGTATTTT	CASSGGPTQYF	.	few	11	TRBJ2-3	TRBV6-1
TGTGCCAGCAGTTTTCTCGGGCGGCGACGGGTAGACGAGCAGTACTTC	CASSFLGRRRVDEQYF	.	many	16	TRBJ2-7	TRBV28
TGTGCCAGCAGCCCCGAAGGACTAGCGGACGAGCAGTACTTC	CASSPEGLADEQYF	TRBD2	few	14	TRBJ2-7	TRBV9
TGTGCCAGCAGGGGTCGACGGGAGGGCCAAGAGACCCAGTACTTC	CASRGRREGQETQYF	TRBD2	many	15	TRBJ2-5	TRBV7-3
TGTGCCAGCAGCTCGGGACGGGCTCTTTCACCCCTCCACTTT	CASSSGRALSPLHF	.	.	14	TRBJ1-6	TRBV7-9
TGTGCCAGCAGTTACGGACGGGATGGCTACACCTTC	CASSYGRDGYTF	.	many	12	TRBJ1-2	TRBV28
TGTGCCAGCAGCTTCCTAGCGTCTTACACAGATACGCAGTATTTT	CASSFLASYTDTQYF	.	.	15	TRBJ2-3	TRBV5-1
TGTGCCAGCAGTTCTTGGGACATACCCTACGAGCAGTACTTC	CASSSWDIPYEQYF	.	many	14	TRBJ2-7	TRBV6-2/TRBV6-3
TGTGCCAGCAGTAACACCGAGAGCTCCTACGAGCAGTACTTC	CASSNTESSYEQYF	.	many	14	TRBJ2-7	TRBV12-3/TRBV12-4
TGTGCCAGCAGACCCGGACAGGGTGAGACCACTGAAGCTTTCTTT	CASRPGQGETTEAFF	TRBD1	.	15	TRBJ1-1	TRBV2
TGCGCCAGCAGCCAGCCTCCGGCGGAGGGAGGCTCGAACACTGAAGCTTTCTTT	CASSQPPAEGGSNTEAFF	.	.	18	TRBJ1-1	TRBV4-1
TGTGCCACCAGCAGTGATGGAACCGGGGAGCTGTTTTTT	CATSSDGTGELFF	.	many	13	TRBJ2-2	TRBV15
TGTGCCAGCAGCTTAGAAATAGCGGGAGCGGCAGATACGCAGTATTTT	CASSLEIAGAADTQYF	TRBD2	few	16	TRBJ2-3	TRBV11-2
TGCGCCAGCAGTACCACATGGGGAAACACTGAAGCTTTCTTT	CASSTTWGNTEAFF	.	.	14	TRBJ1-1	TRBV10-2
TGTGCCAGCAGTCCCTCCGGGAAGGGGGGCGCACCTAGCACAGATACGCAGTATTTT	CASSPSGKGGAPSTDTQYF	.	many	19	TRBJ2-3	TRBV6-1
TGTGCCTGGAGGTCATTTGGGGAGAGGGAGACCCAGTACTTC	CAWRSFGERETQYF	.	many	14	TRBJ2-5	TRBV30
TGTGCCAGTAGTCGGGACAGGGGGCTTTTTGGCTACACCTTC	CASSRDRGLFGYTF	TRBD1	few	14	TRBJ1-2	TRBV19
TGCAGCGTTGACCCCGGGACTAGCGACTACAATGAGCAGTTCTTC	CSVDPGTSDYNEQFF	TRBD2	once	15	TRBJ2-1	TRBV29-1
TGTGCCTGGACCACCCGGGTCTCTCCGCGAACCCAGTACTTC	CAWTTRVSPRTQYF	.	few	14	TRBJ2-5	TRBV30
TGCAGTGCTAGAGAATGGGAGTTACGGGCTTTCTTT	CSAREWELRAFF	.	.	12	TRBJ1-1	TRBV20-1
TGTGCCAGCAGTGTGGTACTAGCGGGAGCAGAGACCCAGTACTTC	CASSVVLAGAETQYF	TRBD2	many	15	TRBJ2-5	TRBV2
TGCGCCAGCAGCTTCGGAGGAGACAGGGAAAAACTGTTTTTT	CASSFGGDREKLFF	.	.	14	TRBJ1-4	TRBV5-1
TGTGCCAGCAGCGCCGGGACTAGCGTAAAGGACGGGGAGCTGTTTTTT	CASSAGTSVKDGELFF	TRBD2	few	16	TRBJ2-2	TRBV9
TGTGCCAGCAGTGGGACTAGCTTGGACGAGCAGTACTTC	CASSGTSLDEQYF	TRBD2	many	13	TRBJ2-7	TRBV28
TGCGCCAGCAGTATACAGGGGGATAACTACGAGCAGTACTTC	CASSIQGDNYEQYF	TRBD1	few	14	TRBJ2-7	TRBV5-1
TGTGCCACCAGTGATTTGGACAGAACTGAAGCTTTCTTT	CATSDLDRTEAFF	.	many	13	TRBJ1-1	TRBV24-1
TGCAGTGCTAGAGACCGACAGAGCTCCTACGAGCAGTACTTC	CSARDRQSSYEQYF	.	.	14	TRBJ2-7	TRBV20-1
TGTGCCAGCAGCTTGGGACAGGGTACGGCCCCCCTCCACTTT	CASSLGQGTAPLHF	TRBD1	few	14	TRBJ1-6	TRBV5-5
TGTGCCAGCAGAAATAGCGGGGACCAAGAGACCCAGTACTTC	CASRNSGDQETQYF	TRBD2	.	14	TRBJ2-5	TRBV7-9
TGTGCCAGCAGTTGGTCAGGGGGCGCGGCTGAGCAGTACTTC	CASSWSGGAAEQYF	TRBD1	.	14	TRBJ2-7	TRBV25-1
TGTGCCGCAGAGCGGTTCACCGGGGAGCTGTTTTTT	CAAERFTGELFF	.	many	12	TRBJ2-2	TRBV28
TGTGCCAGCAGAAAGCGGGAGGCGAACCAAGAGACCCAGTACTTC	CASRKREANQETQYF	TRBD2	.	15	TRBJ2-5	TRBV7-9
TGTGCCAGCAGTAAACTAGCGGGAGCTGACACAGATACGCAGTATTTT	CASSKLAGADTDTQYF	TRBD2	.	16	TRBJ2-3	TRBV27
TGTGCCAGCAGCCCAGGAGCGGGAGAGGGTTGGAATGAGCAGTTCTTC	CASSPGAGEGWNEQFF	TRBD2	.	16	TRBJ2-1	TRBV9
TGTGCCTGGGGCAGGGGGACTGGGGCCAACGTCCTGACTTTC	CAWGRGTGANVLTF	TRBD1	few	14	TRBJ2-6	TRBV30
TGTGCCAGTAGTACCTCGGGACTAGCAATCCGCTATCGCTCCGAGCAGTACTTC	CASSTSGLAIRYRSEQYF	TRBD2	.	18	TRBJ2-7	TRBV19
TGTGCCAGCAGTGAGTCTAGCGGGAGCACAGATACGCAGTATTTT	CASSESSGSTDTQYF	TRBD2	.	15	TRBJ2-3	TRBV2
TGTGCCAGCAGCAGGGTATCTGGGGCCAACGTCCTGACTTTC	CASSRVSGANVLTF	.	many	14	TRBJ2-6	TRBV5-5
TGTGCCAGCAGCTTAGCGCATGGACGAACCTACGAGCAGTACTTC	CASSLAHGRTYEQYF	.	.	15	TRBJ2-7	TRBV7-2
TGCAGTGCTAGGTCAACCGGGACAGTGAATGAGAAACTGTTTTTT	CSARSTGTVNEKLFF	TRBD1	few	15	TRBJ1-4	TRBV20-1
TGTGCCAGCACCGAGGGGGGTTTGAACACTGAAGCTTTCTTT	CASTEGGLNTEAFF	.	many	14	TRBJ1-1	TRBV6-1
TGTGCCAGCAGCTGGGGGGGGGGAAAGCTGTTTTTT	CASSWGGGKLFF	TRBD2	many	12	TRBJ2-2	TRBV6-2/TRBV6-3